The T cell receptor beta chain described here comes from a study of CD8 T cells in Susac syndrome. Study-wide points: The study admitted that it had a relatively small number of individuals in its TCR sequencing and HLA analysis.

Note on this clonotype: Its antigen is as yet unknown.

The ends were cut back, 6 bases at V and 4 bases at J, with 9 bases in the middle. Per germline, CDR1 SGHVS and CDR2 FNYEAQ. The CDR3 covers 12 residues. RNA totalling roughly 0.45 to 1 ug underwent reverse transcription with random hexamers. Multiplex immunoSEQ PCR targeted 54 Vbeta and 13 Jbeta TCR beta segments. TCRdb re-called the immunoSEQ multiplex PCR reads through MiXCR, storing one row per CDR3 protein. The repertoire consists of hundreds of thousands of distinct CDR3 sequences, with roughly 84% occurring once and the leading ten covering approximately 0.11%. TCR beta sequencing covered blood CD8+ and CD4+ T cells. TEMRA cells were FACS-enriched, and CD8+ and CD4+ T cells were isolated negatively.

V is TRBV7-6 and J is TRBJ2-5; D is undetermined. The TCR comes from a human donor with multiple sclerosis. The material sequenced was CD8+ T cells from PBMCs. CDR3 amino acids: CASRTWGETQYF. Written as DNA, the CDR3 is TGTGCCAGCAGGACTTGGGGAGAGACCCAGTACTTC.